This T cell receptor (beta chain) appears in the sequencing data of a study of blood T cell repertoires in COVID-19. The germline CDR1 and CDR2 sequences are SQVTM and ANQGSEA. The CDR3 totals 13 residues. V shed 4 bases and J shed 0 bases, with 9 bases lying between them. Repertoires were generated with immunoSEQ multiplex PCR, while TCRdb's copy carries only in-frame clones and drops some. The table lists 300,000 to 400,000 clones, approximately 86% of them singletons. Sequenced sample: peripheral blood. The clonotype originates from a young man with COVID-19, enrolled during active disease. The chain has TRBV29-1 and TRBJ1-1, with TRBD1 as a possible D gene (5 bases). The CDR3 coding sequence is TGCAGCGTTGGAAACAGGTTGAACACTGAAGCTTTCTTT. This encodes CSVGNRLNTEAFF. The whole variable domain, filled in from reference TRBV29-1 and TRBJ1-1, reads SAVISQKPSRDICQRGTSLTIQCQVDSQVTMMFWYRQQPGQSLTLIATANQGSEATYESGFVIDKFPISRPNLTFSTLTVSNMSPEDSSIYLCSVGNRLNTEAFFGQGTRLTVV.